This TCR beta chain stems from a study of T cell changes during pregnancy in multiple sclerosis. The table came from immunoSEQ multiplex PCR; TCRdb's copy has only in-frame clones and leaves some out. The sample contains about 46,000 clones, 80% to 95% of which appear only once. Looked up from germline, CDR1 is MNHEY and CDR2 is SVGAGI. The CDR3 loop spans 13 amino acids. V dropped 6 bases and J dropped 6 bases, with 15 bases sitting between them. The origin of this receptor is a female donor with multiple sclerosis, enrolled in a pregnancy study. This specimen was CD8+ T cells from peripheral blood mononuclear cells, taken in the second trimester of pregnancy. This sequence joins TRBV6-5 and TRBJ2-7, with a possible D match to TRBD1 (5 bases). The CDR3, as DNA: TGTGCCAGCAGCACAGGTTTCCACCCCGAGCAGTACTTC. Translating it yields CASSTGFHPEQYF.